Listed below are T cell receptor beta chains from one sample, sequenced in a study of blood T cell repertoires in COVID-19. Measured with immunoSEQ multiplex PCR; TCRdb has only the in-frame clones, and not every one. The sample consists of about 250,000 clones, roughly 89% of them appearing once. The specimen sequenced was PBMCs or T cells enriched from blood (not recorded which). The receptors stem from a man aged 35-49 years who had recovered from COVID-19. The CDR3 runs from the conserved cysteine through the conserved F or W. D genes are given only for firm matches. The size of a clone is reported for some rows only, either as once, few or many, or as a class for expanded clones.

d_call: NA
v_call: TRBV23-1
clone_size: NA
j_call: TRBJ2-6
cdr3_aa: CASSQSGLAGVGVGANVLTF
cdr3_nt: TGCGCCAGCAGTCAGTCGGGATTAGCAGGGGTTGGAGTTGGGGCCAACGTCCTGACTTTC

d_call: NA
v_call: TRBV18
clone_size: NA
j_call: TRBJ1-2
cdr3_aa: CASSPSRAGANYGYTF
cdr3_nt: TGTGCCAGCTCACCGTCAAGGGCGGGAGCTAACTATGGCTACACCTTC

d_call: TRBD2
v_call: TRBV7-2
clone_size: NA
j_call: TRBJ2-3
cdr3_aa: CASSLFSGGDTQYF
cdr3_nt: TGTGCCAGCAGCTTATTTAGCGGGGGGGATACGCAGTATTTT

d_call: TRBD1
v_call: TRBV19
clone_size: few
j_call: TRBJ1-4
cdr3_aa: CASSIRTGLEKLFF
cdr3_nt: TGTGCCAGTAGTATCCGGACAGGGCTTGAAAAACTGTTTTTT

d_call: TRBD1
v_call: TRBV5-5
clone_size: NA
j_call: TRBJ2-1
cdr3_aa: CASSLGGTGDYEQFF
cdr3_nt: TGTGCCAGCAGCTTGGGAGGGACAGGGGACTATGAGCAGTTCTTC

d_call: NA
v_call: TRBV5-6
clone_size: NA
j_call: TRBJ2-7
cdr3_aa: CASSLGRSYEQYF
cdr3_nt: TGTGCCAGCAGCTTGGGCCGGAGCTACGAGCAGTACTTC

d_call: TRBD1
v_call: TRBV27
clone_size: NA
j_call: TRBJ2-3
cdr3_aa: CASRQQGDTQYF
cdr3_nt: TGTGCCAGCAGACAACAGGGGGATACGCAGTATTTT

d_call: TRBD1
v_call: TRBV24-1
clone_size: NA
j_call: TRBJ2-2
cdr3_aa: CATGGQGTTGELFF
cdr3_nt: TGTGCCACCGGGGGACAGGGGACGACCGGGGAGCTGTTTTTT

d_call: NA
v_call: TRBV28
clone_size: NA
j_call: TRBJ1-5
cdr3_aa: CASSLFGTISNQPQHF
cdr3_nt: TGTGCCAGCAGTTTATTCGGCACTATAAGCAATCAGCCCCAGCATTTT

d_call: TRBD1
v_call: TRBV5-1
clone_size: NA
j_call: TRBJ1-4
cdr3_aa: CASSPDRGPTNEKLFF
cdr3_nt: TGCGCCAGCAGCCCGGACAGGGGGCCTACTAATGAAAAACTGTTTTTT

d_call: TRBD2
v_call: TRBV11-2
clone_size: NA
j_call: TRBJ2-5
cdr3_aa: CASSPGLAGGRETQYF
cdr3_nt: TGTGCCAGCAGCCCTGGACTAGCGGGAGGGCGAGAGACCCAGTACTTC

d_call: NA
v_call: TRBV5-1
clone_size: NA
j_call: TRBJ1-1
cdr3_aa: CASTLHTGNTEAFF
cdr3_nt: TGCGCCAGCACCCTGCACACAGGGAACACTGAAGCTTTCTTT

d_call: NA
v_call: TRBV29-1
clone_size: NA
j_call: TRBJ1-2
cdr3_aa: CSVTIGGHPSGYTF
cdr3_nt: TGCAGCGTCACGATTGGAGGCCACCCGTCTGGCTACACCTTC

d_call: NA
v_call: TRBV7-5
clone_size: NA
j_call: TRBJ2-1
cdr3_aa: CARSLVPLVQGYNEQFF
cdr3_nt: TGTGCCAGAAGCTTAGTACCCCTGGTTCAGGGGTACAATGAGCAGTTCTTC

d_call: NA
v_call: TRBV3-1/TRBV3-2
clone_size: NA
j_call: TRBJ1-5
cdr3_aa: CASSQESSGSSNQPQHF
cdr3_nt: TGTGCCAGCAGCCAAGAGTCATCGGGGTCTAGCAATCAGCCCCAGCATTTT

d_call: NA
v_call: TRBV29-1
clone_size: NA
j_call: TRBJ1-2
cdr3_aa: CSVEDRRDGYTF
cdr3_nt: TGCAGCGTTGAAGATCGCCGGGATGGCTACACCTTC

d_call: TRBD1
v_call: TRBV30
clone_size: NA
j_call: TRBJ1-2
cdr3_aa: CAWSLAGLIGTGQGNGYTF
cdr3_nt: TGTGCCTGGAGTTTGGCGGGACTTATAGGGACAGGGCAAGGGAATGGCTACACCTTC

d_call: NA
v_call: TRBV6-1
clone_size: NA
j_call: TRBJ2-7
cdr3_aa: CASSEVQERYEQYF
cdr3_nt: TGTGCCAGCAGTGAGGTACAAGAGCGCTACGAGCAGTACTTC

d_call: NA
v_call: TRBV7-6
clone_size: NA
j_call: TRBJ1-4
cdr3_aa: CASSRQGWGGEKLFF
cdr3_nt: TGTGCCAGCAGCCGACAAGGGTGGGGGGGAGAAAAACTGTTTTTT

d_call: TRBD1
v_call: TRBV7-8
clone_size: NA
j_call: TRBJ2-3
cdr3_aa: CASRPGQGPSDTQYF
cdr3_nt: TGTGCCAGCCGACCGGGACAGGGACCTTCAGATACGCAGTATTTT

d_call: NA
v_call: TRBV2
clone_size: NA
j_call: TRBJ1-1
cdr3_aa: CASSEAGQGLAEAFF
cdr3_nt: TGTGCCAGCAGTGAAGCGGGGCAGGGGTTAGCCGAAGCTTTCTTT

d_call: NA
v_call: TRBV7-8
clone_size: NA
j_call: TRBJ2-7
cdr3_aa: CASSLDIRYEQYF
cdr3_nt: TGTGCCAGCAGCTTAGATATCAGATACGAGCAGTACTTC

d_call: TRBD1
v_call: TRBV3-1/TRBV3-2
clone_size: NA
j_call: TRBJ2-2
cdr3_aa: CASSQAWTGRTGELFF
cdr3_nt: TGTGCCAGCAGCCAAGCTTGGACAGGGCGGACCGGGGAGCTGTTTTTT

d_call: TRBD2
v_call: TRBV7-8
clone_size: NA
j_call: TRBJ2-1
cdr3_aa: CASSPPPGLAEYNEQFF
cdr3_nt: TGTGCCAGCAGCCCCCCCCCGGGACTAGCGGAATACAATGAGCAGTTCTTC

d_call: TRBD1
v_call: TRBV5-8
clone_size: NA
j_call: TRBJ1-4
cdr3_aa: CASTQQGANEKLFF
cdr3_nt: TGTGCCAGCACTCAACAGGGGGCTAATGAAAAACTGTTTTTT

d_call: TRBD1
v_call: TRBV7-8
clone_size: NA
j_call: TRBJ2-1
cdr3_aa: CASSFRTGLKSYNEQFF
cdr3_nt: TGTGCCAGCAGCTTTCGGACAGGGTTGAAGTCCTACAATGAGCAGTTCTTC

d_call: NA
v_call: TRBV27
clone_size: NA
j_call: TRBJ2-7
cdr3_aa: CASSLGVGGLYEQYF
cdr3_nt: TGTGCCAGCAGTTTAGGGGTCGGAGGCCTCTACGAGCAGTACTTC

d_call: NA
v_call: TRBV12-3/TRBV12-4
clone_size: few
j_call: TRBJ1-5
cdr3_aa: CASSSSVQPQHF
cdr3_nt: TGTGCCAGCAGTTCGTCCGTCCAGCCCCAGCATTTT

d_call: NA
v_call: TRBV7-9
clone_size: NA
j_call: TRBJ1-2
cdr3_aa: CASSRGYGYTF
cdr3_nt: TGTGCCAGCAGCCGGGGATATGGCTACACCTTC

d_call: TRBD1
v_call: TRBV15
clone_size: NA
j_call: TRBJ2-1
cdr3_aa: CATSRVTGTAQGDEQFF
cdr3_nt: TGTGCCACCAGCAGAGTTACTGGGACAGCCCAGGGGGATGAGCAGTTCTTC

d_call: NA
v_call: TRBV5-1
clone_size: once
j_call: TRBJ2-6
cdr3_aa: CASSLPRSGRGTGSGANVLTF
cdr3_nt: TGCGCCAGCAGCCTACCTCGATCAGGACGGGGGACGGGCTCTGGGGCCAACGTCCTGACTTTC

d_call: TRBD1
v_call: TRBV7-2
clone_size: once
j_call: TRBJ1-2
cdr3_aa: CASSYVTGGAGGYTF
cdr3_nt: TGTGCCAGCAGCTACGTGACAGGGGGCGCCGGTGGCTACACCTTC